The rows below give T cell receptor beta chains drawn from one sample of a study of cytomegalovirus exposure and HLA in healthy donors. Sequencing used immunoSEQ multiplex PCR; TCRdb keeps in-frame clones, though not all of them. The data contain 200,000 to 250,000 clones, over 80% of them singletons. The source material was PBMCs. These receptors all stem from a woman under 40 in good health and CMV-seropositive. Each CDR3 is given with its conserved first and last residue. A D gene is named only where the DNA matches it firmly. Clone size, where shown, is once, few, many, or a class for clones that have expanded.

CDR3 DNA	CDR3 protein	clone size	V gene	J gene	D gene	CDR3 length
TGTGCCAGCAGCCTGAAGAGATCCTACAATGAGCAGTTCTTC	CASSLKRSYNEQFF	-	TRBV14	TRBJ2-1	-	14
TGTGCCAGCAGGCTAGCGGGAGGGCCTGGGGCAGATACGCAGTATTTT	CASRLAGGPGADTQYF	-	TRBV4-2	TRBJ2-3	TRBD2	16
TGTGCCAGCAGTGTTGAAGGGGTCGGCACCGGGGAGCTGTTTTTT	CASSVEGVGTGELFF	-	TRBV2	TRBJ2-2	-	15
TGCGCCAGCAGCCAAGAGGACAGGAGTAATGAAAAACTGTTTTTT	CASSQEDRSNEKLFF	-	TRBV4-1	TRBJ1-4	TRBD1	15
TGTGCCAGCAGCTCCCAGCGGGGGGGCAATGAAAAACTGTTTTTT	CASSSQRGGNEKLFF	-	TRBV5-6	TRBJ1-4	-	15
TGTGCCAGCAGTAAAGACCCTCACTCCTACAATGAGCAGTTCTTC	CASSKDPHSYNEQFF	-	TRBV6-5	TRBJ2-1	-	15
TGCAGCGTCTCCATAGCGGGAGTAAGAGAGACCCAGTACTTC	CSVSIAGVRETQYF	-	TRBV29-1	TRBJ2-5	TRBD2	14
TGTGCCAGCAGTCCCCGGGACAGGGCTGTTAAGACTGAAGCTTTCTTT	CASSPRDRAVKTEAFF	-	TRBV28	TRBJ1-1	TRBD1	16
TGTGCCATCAGCCCAGCGGGATTCAGGCCTGGCACAGATACGCAGTATTTT	CAISPAGFRPGTDTQYF	once	TRBV10-3	TRBJ2-3	TRBD2	17
TGCGCCAGCAGTCTCCAAGTTTTTGGAATCCAGTACTTC	CASSLQVFGIQYF	-	TRBV23-1	TRBJ2-7	-	13
TGTGCCAGCAGCTTACGCGGGACGAGCGAGGACGAGCAGTACTTC	CASSLRGTSEDEQYF	-	TRBV7-9	TRBJ2-7	-	15
TGTGCCAGCAGAATCTCTCCAAGTAACTATGGCTACACCTTC	CASRISPSNYGYTF	-	TRBV5-6	TRBJ1-2	-	14
TGTGCCTGGAGTAGCTCTAGCCTAGAGCAGTTCTTC	CAWSSSSLEQFF	-	TRBV30	TRBJ2-1	-	12
TGTGCCACCCTCCCCCCTAGCGGGAGGAACAATGAGCAGTTCTTC	CATLPPSGRNNEQFF	-	TRBV28	TRBJ2-1	TRBD2	15
TGTGCCAGTGGTAGCGGGTACGGTCAGCCCCAGCATTTT	CASGSGYGQPQHF	-	TRBV28	TRBJ1-5	-	13
TGCGCCAGCAGCTTGGCCGGACAGGGCGAGACCCAGTACTTC	CASSLAGQGETQYF	once	TRBV5-1	TRBJ2-5	TRBD1	14
TGTGCCAGTAGTATAAGAGACACTGAAGCTTTCTTT	CASSIRDTEAFF	-	TRBV19	TRBJ1-1	-	12
TGTGCCTGGAGTGACCAGGGTTTCAGCAATCAGCCCCAGCATTTT	CAWSDQGFSNQPQHF	-	TRBV30	TRBJ1-5	-	15
TGCGCCAGCAGCCACACCGAATCCCCCAGCGGGAGGGCCACAGAGACCCAGTACTTC	CASSHTESPSGRATETQYF	-	TRBV4-3	TRBJ2-5	TRBD2	19
TGTGCCAGCAGTGCCACTTTAGGGACTGAGCAGTTCTTC	CASSATLGTEQFF	few	TRBV6-4	TRBJ2-1	-	13
TGCGCCAGCAGTGAGTCGAACGTCCCCCAGCATTTT	CASSESNVPQHF	-	TRBV10-1	TRBJ1-5	-	12